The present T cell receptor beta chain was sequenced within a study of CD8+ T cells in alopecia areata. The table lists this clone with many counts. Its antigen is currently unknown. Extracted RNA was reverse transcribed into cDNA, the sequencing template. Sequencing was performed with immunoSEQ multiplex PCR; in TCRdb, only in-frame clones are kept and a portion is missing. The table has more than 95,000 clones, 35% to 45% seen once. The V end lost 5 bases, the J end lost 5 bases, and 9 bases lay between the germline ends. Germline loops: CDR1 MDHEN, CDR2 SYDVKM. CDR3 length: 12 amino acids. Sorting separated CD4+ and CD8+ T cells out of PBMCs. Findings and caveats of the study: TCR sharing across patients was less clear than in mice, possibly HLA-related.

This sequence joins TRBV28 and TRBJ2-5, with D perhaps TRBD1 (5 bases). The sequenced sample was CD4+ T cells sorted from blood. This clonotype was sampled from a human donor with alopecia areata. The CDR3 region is CASSPPGETQYF. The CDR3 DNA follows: TGTGCCAGCAGTCCCCCAGGGGAGACCCAGTACTTC.